This T cell receptor beta chain emerged from a study of blood T cells in healthy people across ages. On this clonotype: Its antigen is not identified.

V lost 3 bases, J lost 2 bases, and 6 bases stayed unmatched. Looked up from germline, CDR1 is SQVTM and CDR2 is ANQGSEA. This CDR3 contains 14 residues. The use of a sample-barcoded 5' primer and a J-beta primer mix characterized a second PCR of roughly 6 to 11 cycles. Tagging of each cDNA molecule was performed by a template-switch adaptor with 12 random nucleotides. TCRdb re-analysed the 5' RACE reads in MiXCR, keeping a single row per CDR3 protein. The sample has some 900,000 distinct CDR3 sequences; about 48% are singletons. Study-wide findings and caveats: Percentage of naive T cells showed a strong correlation with TCR beta diversity. Among long-lived donors, naive CD4+ cells were more numerous and diversity higher than in aged donors.

The clonotype originates from a man aged 25 to 40 in good health. Sequencing was performed on blood. J is TRBJ2-7 and V is TRBV29-1; 8 nucleotides align to TRBD1. CDR3 residues: CSVDGDRGTYEQYF. The CDR3 bases are TGCAGCGTTGATGGTGACAGGGGCACCTACGAGCAGTACTTC.